Below, one T cell receptor (beta chain) is given with its context. These data originate in a study of cytomegalovirus exposure and HLA in healthy donors. The ends lost 2 bases at V and 7 bases at J; junction bases unmatched: 13. The V gene's germline CDR1 is SGHNT and CDR2 YYREEE (reference sequence). The CDR3 has 17 residues. The primer mix had 60 Vbeta and 13 Jbeta primers. Here immunoSEQ multiplex PCR was the method, and the copy in TCRdb shows in-frame clones only, minus some. Its listing shows about 190,000 clones. The chain employs TRBV5-4 and TRBJ2-7; 12 positions agree with TRBD2. This receptor was obtained from a woman in her 30s in good health and CMV-seropositive. The material sequenced was PBMCs. CDR3 DNA sequence: TGTGCCAGCAGCTTCACAGGGTTAATCGGACTAGCGGGAGAGCAGTACTTC. Translating it yields CASSFTGLIGLAGEQYF.